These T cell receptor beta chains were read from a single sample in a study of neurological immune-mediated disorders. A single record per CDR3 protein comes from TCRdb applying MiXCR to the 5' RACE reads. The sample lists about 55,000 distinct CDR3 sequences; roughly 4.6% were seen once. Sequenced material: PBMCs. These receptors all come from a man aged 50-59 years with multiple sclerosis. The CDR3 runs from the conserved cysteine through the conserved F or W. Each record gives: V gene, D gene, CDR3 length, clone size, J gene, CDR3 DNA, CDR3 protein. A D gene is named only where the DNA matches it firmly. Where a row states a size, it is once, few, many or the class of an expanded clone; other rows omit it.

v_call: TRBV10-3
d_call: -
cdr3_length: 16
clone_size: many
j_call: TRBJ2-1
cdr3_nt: TGTGCCACCGCCGACCCCGACAGAAGCTCCTACAATGAGCAGTTCTTC
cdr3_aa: CATADPDRSSYNEQFF

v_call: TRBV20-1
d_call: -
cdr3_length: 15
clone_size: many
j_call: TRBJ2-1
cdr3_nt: TGCAGTGCCCGCGGCGGCGTCGACGTTTACAATGAGCAGTTCTTC
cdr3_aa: CSARGGVDVYNEQFF

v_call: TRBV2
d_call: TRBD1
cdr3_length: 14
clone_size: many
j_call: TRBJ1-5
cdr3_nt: TGTGCCAGCAGCGGACAGGGGATGTATCAGCCCCAGCATTTT
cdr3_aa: CASSGQGMYQPQHF

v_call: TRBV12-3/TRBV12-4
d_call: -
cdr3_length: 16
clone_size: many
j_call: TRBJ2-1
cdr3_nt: TGTGCCATCCCCCGGCGACGGGAGGGGGCCCACAATGAGCAGTTCTTC
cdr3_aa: CAIPRRREGAHNEQFF

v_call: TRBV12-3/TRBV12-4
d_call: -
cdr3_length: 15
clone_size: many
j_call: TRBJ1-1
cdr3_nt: TGTGCCAGCAGTTTAGTGCGGCAGAATAACACTGAAGCTTTCTTT
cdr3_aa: CASSLVRQNNTEAFF

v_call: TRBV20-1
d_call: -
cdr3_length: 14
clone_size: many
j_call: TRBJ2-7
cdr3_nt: TGCAGTGCTAGAGGGCCGCACCCTATTACGATGCAGTACTTC
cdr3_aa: CSARGPHPITMQYF

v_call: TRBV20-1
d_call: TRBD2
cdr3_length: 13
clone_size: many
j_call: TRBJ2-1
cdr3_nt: TGCAGTGCTAGAGCTCCCCAGCGGGGCTTGCAGTTCTTC
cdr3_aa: CSARAPQRGLQFF

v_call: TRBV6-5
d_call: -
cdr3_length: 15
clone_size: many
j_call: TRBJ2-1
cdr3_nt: TGTGCCAGCAGTTACGCAGGGGGGGCCTCATATGAGCAGTTCTTC
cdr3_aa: CASSYAGGASYEQFF

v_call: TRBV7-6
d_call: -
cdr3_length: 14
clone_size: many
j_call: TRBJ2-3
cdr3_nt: TGTGCCAGCAGCTCGGGGGCGCCCACCGATACGCAGTATTTT
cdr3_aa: CASSSGAPTDTQYF

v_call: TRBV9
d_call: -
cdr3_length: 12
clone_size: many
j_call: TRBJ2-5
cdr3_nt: TGTGCCAGCAGCGGTTATGGGGAGACCCAGTACTTC
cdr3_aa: CASSGYGETQYF

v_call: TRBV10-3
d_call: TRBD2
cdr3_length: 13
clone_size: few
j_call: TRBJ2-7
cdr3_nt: TGTGCCACCACTCTTGCCGGGGAGGGGGAGCAGTACTTC
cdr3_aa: CATTLAGEGEQYF

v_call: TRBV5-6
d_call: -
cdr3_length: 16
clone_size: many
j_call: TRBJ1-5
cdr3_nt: TGTGCCAGCAGCTTATCTCATCGGGACAGCAATCAGCCCCAGCATTTT
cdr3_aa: CASSLSHRDSNQPQHF

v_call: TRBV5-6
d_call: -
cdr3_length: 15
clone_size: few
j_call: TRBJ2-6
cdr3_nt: TGTGCCAGCGAGTCATGGGGCTTTGGGGCCAAAGTCCTGACTTTC
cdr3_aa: CASESWGFGAKVLTF

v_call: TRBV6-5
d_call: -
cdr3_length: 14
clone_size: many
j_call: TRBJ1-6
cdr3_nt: TGTGCCAGCAGTTACTTTTTTGGGGATTCACCCCTCCACTTT
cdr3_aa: CASSYFFGDSPLHF

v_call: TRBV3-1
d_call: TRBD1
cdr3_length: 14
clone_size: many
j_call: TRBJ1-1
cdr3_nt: TGTGCCAGCAGCCAACTTTCAGGGGGTACTGAAGCTTTCTTT
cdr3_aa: CASSQLSGGTEAFF

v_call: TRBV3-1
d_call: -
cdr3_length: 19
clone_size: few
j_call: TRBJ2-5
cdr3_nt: TGTGCCAGCAGCCAAGATCCCCGGGACCCAAGGAGGGACCAAGAGACCCAGTACTTC
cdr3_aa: CASSQDPRDPRRDQETQYF

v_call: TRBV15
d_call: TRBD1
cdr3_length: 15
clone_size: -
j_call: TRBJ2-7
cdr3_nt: TGTGCCACCAGCAGGGGACCGGGACAGGCCAACGAGCAGTACTTC
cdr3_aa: CATSRGPGQANEQYF

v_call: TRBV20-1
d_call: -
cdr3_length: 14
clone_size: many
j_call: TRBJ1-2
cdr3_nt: TGCAGTGCTAGTGATGGTCGGGGGGTGTATGGCTACACCTTC
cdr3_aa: CSASDGRGVYGYTF

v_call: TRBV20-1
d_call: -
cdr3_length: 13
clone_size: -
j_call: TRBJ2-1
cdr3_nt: TGCAGTGCTAGAAGAAAGGGCTACAATGAGCAGTTCTTC
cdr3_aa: CSARRKGYNEQFF

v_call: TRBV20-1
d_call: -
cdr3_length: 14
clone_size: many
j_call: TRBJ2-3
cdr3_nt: TGCAGTGCTAGAGTTTACAACGGAACAGATACGCAGTATTTT
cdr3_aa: CSARVYNGTDTQYF

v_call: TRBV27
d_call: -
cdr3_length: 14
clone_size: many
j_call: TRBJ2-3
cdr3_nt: TGTGCCAGCAGTACTCTCTCTGGCTCAGATACGCAGTATTTT
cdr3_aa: CASSTLSGSDTQYF

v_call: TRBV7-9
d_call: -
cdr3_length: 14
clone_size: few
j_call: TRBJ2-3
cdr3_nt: TGTGCCAGCAGCTTTCGCTATCTCACAGATACGCAGTATTTT
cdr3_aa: CASSFRYLTDTQYF

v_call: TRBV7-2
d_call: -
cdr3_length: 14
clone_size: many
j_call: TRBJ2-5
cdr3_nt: TGTGCCAGCAGCTTAGCCAGGGATCTAGAGACCCAGTACTTC
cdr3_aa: CASSLARDLETQYF

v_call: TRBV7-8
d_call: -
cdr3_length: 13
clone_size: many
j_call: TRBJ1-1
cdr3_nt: TGTGCCAGCAGCTTATCCGAGGACACTGAAGCTTTCTTT
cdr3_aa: CASSLSEDTEAFF

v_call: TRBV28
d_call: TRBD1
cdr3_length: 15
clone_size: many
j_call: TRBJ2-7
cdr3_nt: TGTGCCAGCAGCATCCTCCCGGGACAGTCCTACGAGCAGTACTTC
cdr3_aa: CASSILPGQSYEQYF

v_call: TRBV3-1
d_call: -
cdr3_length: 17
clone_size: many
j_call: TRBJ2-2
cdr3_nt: TGTGCCAGCAGCCTCTCCTACATGGCCACTAACACCGGGGAGCTGTTTTTT
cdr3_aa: CASSLSYMATNTGELFF

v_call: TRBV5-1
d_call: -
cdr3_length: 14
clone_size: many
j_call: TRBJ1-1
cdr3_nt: TGCGCCAGCAGCTTGGGGGCAGGGTGGACTGAAGCTTTCTTT
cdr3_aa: CASSLGAGWTEAFF

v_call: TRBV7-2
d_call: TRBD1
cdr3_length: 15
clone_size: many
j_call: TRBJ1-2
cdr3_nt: TGTGCCAGCAGCAGCGGACAGGGGGAGGTCTATGGCTACACCTTC
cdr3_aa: CASSSGQGEVYGYTF

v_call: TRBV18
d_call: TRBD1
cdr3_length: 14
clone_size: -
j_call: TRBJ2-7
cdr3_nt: TGTGCCAGCTCAGCGGGACAGGGTCCTTACGAGCAGTACTTC
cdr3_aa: CASSAGQGPYEQYF

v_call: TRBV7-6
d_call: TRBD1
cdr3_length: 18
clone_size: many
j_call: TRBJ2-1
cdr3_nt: TGTGCCAGCAGCTTAGCGGGACAGGGTCGAAGCTCCTACAATGAGCAGTTCTTC
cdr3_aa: CASSLAGQGRSSYNEQFF

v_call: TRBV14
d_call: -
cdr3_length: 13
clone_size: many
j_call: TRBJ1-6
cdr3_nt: TGTGCCAGCAGCCAACGCAGGGATTCACCCCTCCACTTT
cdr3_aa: CASSQRRDSPLHF

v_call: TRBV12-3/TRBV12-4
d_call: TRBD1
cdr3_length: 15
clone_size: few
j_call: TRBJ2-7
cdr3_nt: TGTGCCAGCACCTTGGCGGGACAGGGGGCCGGCGAGCAGTACTTC
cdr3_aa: CASTLAGQGAGEQYF

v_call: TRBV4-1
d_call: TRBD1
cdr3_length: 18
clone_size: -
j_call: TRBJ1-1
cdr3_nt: TGCGCCAGCAGCCAGAAACCGGGACAGGGCACTACGAACACTGAAGCTTTCTTT
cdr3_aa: CASSQKPGQGTTNTEAFF

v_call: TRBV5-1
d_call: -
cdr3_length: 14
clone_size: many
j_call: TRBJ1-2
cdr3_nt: TGCGCCAGCAGCTTGAATGATGGTCCCGTCGGCTACACCTTC
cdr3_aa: CASSLNDGPVGYTF

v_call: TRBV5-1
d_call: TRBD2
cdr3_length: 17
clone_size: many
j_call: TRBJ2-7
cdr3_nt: TGCGCCAGCAGCTCGACGGGACTAGCGGGAGAAGGTCACGAGCAGTACTTC
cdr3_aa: CASSSTGLAGEGHEQYF

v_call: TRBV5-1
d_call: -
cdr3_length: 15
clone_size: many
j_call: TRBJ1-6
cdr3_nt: TGCGCCAGCAGCTTGGGTCAGGTCTATAATTCACCCCTCCACTTT
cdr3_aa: CASSLGQVYNSPLHF

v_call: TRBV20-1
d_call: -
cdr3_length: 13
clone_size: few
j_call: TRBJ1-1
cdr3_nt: TGCAGTGCTAGAGATTGGAAGACCACGGGGGCTTTCTTT
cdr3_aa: CSARDWKTTGAFF